The 24 T cell receptor beta chains below all came from one sample that was sequenced in a study of CD4+ T cells in melanoma. Sequenced by immunoSEQ multiplex PCR; TCRdb stores in-frame clones only, minus some. The data hold roughly 5,000 clones, with 60% to 80% observed a single time. The sample comprised cells from a culture (not recorded whether cultured in vitro). These TCRs come from a human donor with melanoma.

This clone came up a few times. Other DNA sequences in the same sample also yield this CDR3. J is TRBJ1-3 and V is TRBV27; D uncertain. This CDR3 region has 15 residues. V lost 5 bases to trimming and J lost 0 bases, with 11 bases between them. Germline-derived CDR1 and CDR2 are MNHEY and SMNVEV (reference sequence). The CDR3 DNA sequence: TGTGCCAGCAGTCCGAACCGGGACTCTGGAAACACCATATATTTT. It codes for CASSPNRDSGNTIYF.

This clone was observed once. V and J are TRBV15 and TRBJ2-6, with D maybe TRBD1 (5 bases). V was clipped by 7 bases and J by 3 bases, with 10 bases between them. Germline assignment: CDR1 LNHNV and CDR2 YYDKDF (reference sequence). CDR3 length equals 14 residues. This CDR3 reads CATTKGHGANVLTF. CDR3 coding DNA: TGTGCCACCACGAAGGGGCATGGGGCCAACGTCCTGACTTTC.

Sample share makes this clone medium-sized. V gene TRBV19 combines with J gene TRBJ2-7; no reliable D call. CDR3 length equals 12 residues. From germline, CDR1 is LNHDA and CDR2 SQIVND (reference sequence). V gave up 4 bases and J gave up 2 bases, with 6 bases separating them. The CDR3 nucleotides are TGTGCCAGTAGTAACGGGCCCTACGAGCAGTACTTC. It encodes CASSNGPYEQYF.

The V call is TRBV19, the J call TRBJ2-7; 7 bases agree with TRBD2. The length of the CDR3 is 12 residues. The J segment lost 4 bases and the V segment lost 3 bases, leaving 0 bases of the junction unmatched. Germline CDR1 reads LNHDA; CDR2 reads SQIVND (reference sequence). This CDR3 reads CASSMGGYEQYF. CDR3 DNA sequence: TGTGCCAGTAGTATGGGAGGGTACGAGCAGTACTTC.

This clone was seen only a few times. This sequence joins TRBV13 and TRBJ2-3; perhaps TRBD2 as D (6 bases). Per germline, CDR1 PRHDT and CDR2 FYEKMQ (reference sequence). The CDR3 runs 14 residues. V was cut by 4 bases and J by 1 base, with 9 bases left in between. This CDR3 is CASSYGRGTDTQYF. CDR3 in DNA: TGTGCCAGCAGCTACGGGAGAGGCACAGATACGCAGTATTTT.

The chain couples TRBV11-2 to TRBJ1-1; D may be TRBD1 (5 bases). Trimming left V 4 bases short and J 1 base short, with 7 bases between. This CDR3 region has 13 residues. Germline V gives CDR1 SGHAT, CDR2 FQNNGV. DNA of the CDR3: TGTGCCAGCAGCTCCCAGGGGAACACTGAAGCTTTCTTT. This translates into CASSSQGNTEAFF.

This clone turned up a few times. The rearrangement uses TRBV7-9 and TRBJ2-7, with D hard to call. Germline assignment: CDR1 SEHNR and CDR2 FQNEAQ (reference sequence). V was trimmed by 5 bases and J by 6 bases, leaving 14 bases between them. This CDR3 contains 13 residues. CDR3 in DNA: TGTGCCAGCAGCCCGCCCTCCGGCCTCGAGCAGTACTTC. Its protein is CASSPPSGLEQYF.

The CDR3 spells CASSFDKGGYTF. The DNA for the CDR3 is TGTGCCAGCAGTTTTGATAAGGGTGGCTACACCTTC. The V call is TRBV28, the J call TRBJ1-2; D gene ambiguous. Looked up from germline, CDR1 is MDHEN and CDR2 is SYDVKM. V was cut by 3 bases and J by 7 bases, with 9 bases left in between. The CDR3 loop spans 12 amino acids.

The CDR3 nucleotides read TGTGCCAGCAGCCATCCGGGACACCTTGGGTTCACCTTC. It codes for CASSHPGHLGFTF. V and J are TRBV5-6 and TRBJ1-2, with a weak D call TRBD1 (6 bases). Germline-derived CDR1 and CDR2 are SGHDT and YYEEEE. The CDR3 is made up of 13 amino acids. V lost 4 bases to trimming and J lost 13 bases, with 20 bases between them.

CDR3: CASSQGTGPRNEQYF. DNA for the CDR3: TGTGCCAGCAGCCAGGGGACAGGCCCGAGGAACGAGCAGTACTTC. The genes are TRBV3-1 (or the pseudogene TRBV3-2) and TRBJ2-7; 8 bases line up with TRBD1. The V gene end was trimmed by 3 bases and the J gene end by 5 bases; junction bases not matched to a gene: 9. This CDR3 contains 15 residues. CDR1 and CDR2 from the germline V gene are LGHDT and YNNKEL (reference sequence).

The DNA for the CDR3 is TGTGCCAGCAGCCAAGATTCGGGCGGGGGGCCCCGGGAGACCCAGTACTTC. Amino acid sequence: CASSQDSGGGPRETQYF. The rearrangement uses TRBV14 and TRBJ2-5; TRBD2 matches at 8 bases. Germline CDR1 is SGHDN and CDR2 is FVKESK. The J segment lost 5 bases and the V segment lost 0 bases, leaving 11 bases of the junction unmatched. CDR3 length: 17 residues.

The CDR3 region has the DNA TGTGCCAGCAGCTTAGGCCGACAGGGGGCGAACACCGGGGAGCTGTTTTTT. Protein: CASSLGRQGANTGELFF. V gene TRBV7-9 combines with J gene TRBJ2-2, with 9 positions matching TRBD1. V trimming: 1 base; J trimming: 0 bases; junction bases outside the gene matches: 3. This CDR3 spans 17 amino acids. Germline V gene sequence: CDR1 SEHNR, CDR2 FQNEAQ (reference sequence).

For this clone: The junction does not match germline at one end; this may be a read error. The V call is TRBV2, the J call TRBJ2-7, with a possible D match to TRBD1 (6 bases). This CDR3 region has 14 residues. Germline V gene lookup returns CDR1 SNHLY and CDR2 FYNNEI. The CDR3 spells CASKGTGQEGRVNF. Written as DNA, the CDR3 is TGTGCCAGCAAGGGAACAGGGCAAGAGGGGAGAGTCAACTTC.

In its sample, this clone was seen a few times. Other DNA sequences of this sample code for an identical CDR3. The chain uses TRBV27 and TRBJ2-1, with unresolved D. The CDR3 is made up of 11 amino acids. CDR1 and CDR2 (germline): MNHEY, SMNVEV (reference sequence). V shed 6 bases and J shed 4 bases, with 4 bases lying between them. DNA for the CDR3: TGTGCCAGCAGAGTGTACAATGAGCAGTTCTTC. It translates to CASRVYNEQFF.

This clone is termed medium-sized. V is TRBV5-5 and J is TRBJ2-2; D remains unclear. Per germline, CDR1 SGHKS and CDR2 YYEKEE (reference sequence). Deletions cut 2 bases from V and 6 bases from J, with 8 bases between. The CDR3 is 13 amino acids. CDR3 DNA: TGTGCCAGCAGCTTAAGGGCTCCCGGGGAGCTGTTTTTT. Its translation: CASSLRAPGELFF.

The V call is TRBV6-2 or TRBV6-3, the J call TRBJ2-1; no firm D call. The CDR3 is 15 amino acids. Trimming shortened V by 2 bases and J by 4 bases, and 12 bases separated the two germline ends. Germline CDR1 is MNHEY and CDR2 is SVGEGT. CDR3 sequence (DNA): TGTGCCAGCAGTTACGGGGTTGGCGAATACAATGAGCAGTTCTTC. It specifies CASSYGVGEYNEQFF.

The V gene is TRBV19, the J gene TRBJ1-5; TRBD1 matches 7 bases. Germline assignment: CDR1 LNHDA and CDR2 SQIVND (reference sequence). The CDR3 contains 13 residues. With 5 bases clipped from V and 6 bases from J, the junction kept 4 bases outside the gene matches. The CDR3 loop reads CASSPGQRQPQHF. In nucleotides, the CDR3 is TGTGCCAGTAGTCCGGGACAGCGTCAGCCCCAGCATTTT.

This clone was seen a handful of times. J is TRBJ1-1 and V is TRBV15, with unresolved D. The CDR3 runs 12 residues. Germline assignment: CDR1 LNHNV and CDR2 YYDKDF (reference sequence). Trimming removed 6 bases at V and 3 bases at J, with 8 bases between. CDR3 protein: CATRKGHTEAFF. In nucleotides, the CDR3 is TGTGCCACCAGGAAAGGCCACACTGAAGCTTTCTTT.

The chain links TRBV3-1 (or the pseudogene TRBV3-2) to TRBJ1-4; D call uncertain. The CDR3 contains 14 residues. The V end was cut by 2 bases, the J end by 12 bases, with 16 bases between. CDR1 LGHDT and CDR2 YNNKEL come from the germline V gene (reference sequence). For the CDR3, the DNA is TGTGCCAGCAGCCAACGTTTACAAACCCATCAACTGTTTTTT. This translates into CASSQRLQTHQLFF.

The rearrangement uses TRBV25-1 and TRBJ1-2; unclear D gene. This CDR3 has 13 residues. The germline V gene encodes CDR1 MGHDK and CDR2 SYGVNS. Trimming took off 8 bases at V and 8 bases at J, with 18 bases between the two ends. This CDR3 is CASSGDLLQGYTF. The DNA of the CDR3 is TGTGCCAGCTCCGGGGATCTCCTCCAGGGCTACACCTTC.

This clone appeared once. Additional DNA sequences in this sample encode the identical CDR3. The rearrangement links TRBV9 to TRBJ2-7, with D possibly being TRBD2 (5 bases). The CDR3 contains 14 residues. The germline V gene has CDR1 SGDLS and CDR2 YYNGEE. V was cut by 0 bases and J by 1 base, with 8 bases left in between. CDR3 amino acids: CASSVASGSYEQYF. The CDR3 DNA follows: TGTGCCAGCAGCGTAGCGAGCGGATCCTACGAGCAGTACTTC.

This clone turned up a few times. This sequence joins TRBV25-1 and TRBJ1-2, with D perhaps matching TRBD1 (6 bases). V dropped 4 bases and J dropped 4 bases, with 19 bases sitting between them. Looked up from germline, CDR1 is MGHDK and CDR2 is SYGVNS. The CDR3 covers 16 residues. The CDR3 reads CASSGGLPGQGYGYTF. DNA for the CDR3: TGTGCCAGCAGTGGAGGTCTTCCGGGACAAGGCTATGGCTACACCTTC.

Here the CDR3 reads CASSQDWGRGGAFF. CDR3 sequence (DNA): TGTGCCAGCAGCCAAGACTGGGGGCGAGGGGGAGCTTTCTTT. The chain links TRBV14 to TRBJ1-1; D might be TRBD1 (6 bases). The germline CDR1 and CDR2 sequences are SGHDN and FVKESK. CDR3 length: 14 residues. V was shortened by 0 bases and J by 10 bases, with 15 bases between the two germline ends.

This clone turned up a few times. V gene TRBV19 combines with J gene TRBJ1-1, with D perhaps TRBD1 (6 bases). The germline V gene encodes CDR1 LNHDA and CDR2 SQIVND (reference sequence). CDR3 size: 16 residues. Deletions cut 4 bases from V and 4 bases from J, with 19 bases between. This CDR3 is CASSTPIGRGGTEAFF. Here the CDR3 DNA reads TGTGCCAGTAGTACCCCGATTGGCAGGGGAGGCACTGAAGCTTTCTTT.